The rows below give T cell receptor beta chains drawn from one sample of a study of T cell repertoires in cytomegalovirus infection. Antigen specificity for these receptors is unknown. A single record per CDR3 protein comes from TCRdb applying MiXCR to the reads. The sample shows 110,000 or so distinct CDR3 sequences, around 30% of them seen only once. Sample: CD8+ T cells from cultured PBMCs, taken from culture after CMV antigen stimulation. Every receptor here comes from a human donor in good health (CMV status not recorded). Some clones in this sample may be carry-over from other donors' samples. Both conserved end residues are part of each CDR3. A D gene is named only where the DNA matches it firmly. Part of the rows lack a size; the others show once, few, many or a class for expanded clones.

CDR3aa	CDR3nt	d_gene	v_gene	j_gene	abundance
CASSIDLVGYGYTF	TGTGCCAGTAGTATAGATCTGGTTGGATATGGCTACACCTTC	.	TRBV19	TRBJ1-2	.
CASTNRGNYGYTF	TGTGCCAGCACCAACCGGGGGAACTATGGCTACACCTTC	.	TRBV6-1	TRBJ1-2	many
CASSEAWRETQYF	TGTGCCAGCAGTGAAGCTTGGCGTGAGACCCAGTACTTC	.	TRBV6-1	TRBJ2-5	.
CASSLPEFYEQYF	TGTGCCAGCAGCTTACCGGAATTCTACGAGCAGTACTTC	.	TRBV7-2	TRBJ2-7	many
CASSQDIENTGELFF	TGTGCCAGCAGCCAAGATATAGAAAACACCGGGGAGCTGTTTTTT	.	TRBV14	TRBJ2-2	.
CASSQTAGQGASGANVLTF	TGTGCCAGCAGCCAAACTGCGGGACAGGGGGCCTCTGGGGCCAACGTCCTGACTTTC	TRBD1	TRBV4-2	TRBJ2-6	.
CASSYSAGAARGGAFF	TGTGCCAGCAGTTACTCGGCAGGGGCCGCACGAGGGGGAGCTTTCTTT	.	TRBV6-5	TRBJ1-1	.
CASSRGVEKETQYF	TGTGCCAGCAGTCGGGGGGTGGAAAAAGAGACCCAGTACTTC	TRBD2	TRBV6-5	TRBJ2-5	.
CASTDSKGSQYF	TGTGCCAGCACCGACAGTAAGGGGTCGCAGTATTTT	.	TRBV6-5	TRBJ2-3	.
CASSLLAKTEAFF	TGTGCCAGCAGTTTATTGGCGAAGACTGAAGCTTTCTTT	.	TRBV27	TRBJ1-1	few
CATSLLARTYSNQPQHF	TGTGCCACCAGTCTGCTCGCGCGGACGTATAGCAATCAGCCCCAGCATTTT	.	TRBV24-1	TRBJ1-5	few
CASSISGLAGVKSSYNEQFF	TGTGCCAGTAGTATCTCCGGACTAGCGGGGGTGAAGAGCTCCTACAATGAGCAGTTCTTC	TRBD2	TRBV19	TRBJ2-1	once
CASSQVVNQETQYF	TGCGCCAGCAGCCAAGTTGTGAACCAAGAGACCCAGTACTTC	.	TRBV4-1	TRBJ2-5	.
CASSLELSRLRGGYNEQFF	TGTGCCAGCAGCCTAGAACTGAGCCGGTTGCGGGGGGGCTACAATGAGCAGTTCTTC	TRBD2	TRBV7-2	TRBJ2-1	few
CAISDRGEGAAEKLFF	TGTGCCATCAGTGACCGCGGGGAGGGGGCGGCGGAAAAACTGTTTTTT	TRBD1	TRBV10-3	TRBJ1-4	.
CASIPGAGGLGEQFF	TGTGCCAGCATCCCGGGGGCAGGGGGCCTCGGCGAGCAGTTCTTC	TRBD1	TRBV11-2	TRBJ2-1	.
CASSSIDIYEQYF	TGTGCCAGCAGCTCCATTGACATCTACGAGCAGTACTTC	.	TRBV5-6	TRBJ2-7	.
CASSVGHTEAFF	TGTGCCAGCTCAGTGGGTCACACTGAAGCTTTCTTT	.	TRBV18	TRBJ1-1	.
CASSLMGPGLEQYF	TGTGCCAGCAGTTTAATGGGTCCAGGGCTCGAGCAGTACTTC	.	TRBV12-3/TRBV12-4	TRBJ2-7	.
CASGFGGQGTKETQYF	TGTGCTAGTGGTTTCGGGGGGCAGGGTACCAAAGAGACCCAGTACTTC	.	TRBV12-5	TRBJ2-5	.
CASSLAGQGVRNEQFF	TGTGCCAGCAGCTTAGCGGGACAGGGGGTGAGGAATGAGCAGTTCTTC	TRBD1	TRBV7-9	TRBJ2-1	.
CASRPWASGRQYF	TGTGCCAGCAGGCCATGGGCATCAGGACGGCAGTACTTC	.	TRBV11-2	TRBJ2-7	.
CASSYSGASAYEQYF	TGTGCCAGCAGCTATAGCGGGGCCTCCGCCTACGAGCAGTACTTC	TRBD2	TRBV5-6	TRBJ2-7	few
CASSQYRDEEKLFF	TGTGCCAGCAGCCAATACAGGGATGAAGAAAAACTGTTTTTT	.	TRBV7-9	TRBJ1-4	.
CASSQDKGGGAETQYF	TGTGCCAGCAGCCAAGATAAGGGCGGGGGGGCAGAGACCCAGTACTTC	TRBD2	TRBV4-2	TRBJ2-5	.
CSARVFGTGGQETQYF	TGCAGTGCTAGAGTATTCGGGACCGGGGGTCAGGAGACCCAGTACTTC	.	TRBV20-1	TRBJ2-5	.
CASSTSGWLGQETQYF	TGTGCCAGCAGCACTTCAGGCTGGCTGGGCCAAGAGACCCAGTACTTC	.	TRBV7-9	TRBJ2-5	.
CASSLGSANTYEQYF	TGTGCCAGCAGCTTAGGGAGCGCCAACACCTACGAGCAGTACTTC	.	TRBV7-6	TRBJ2-7	.
CASRLTGQLDYGYTF	TGTGCCAGTAGACTGACTGGGCAGCTTGACTATGGCTACACCTTC	.	TRBV19	TRBJ1-2	.
CASSQDPTGIYGYTF	TGTGCCAGCAGCCAGGACCCGACAGGGATCTATGGCTACACCTTC	TRBD1	TRBV3-1	TRBJ1-2	.
CASTPTSELPHEQYF	TGTGCCAGCACCCCTACTAGCGAACTCCCCCACGAGCAGTACTTC	TRBD2	TRBV28	TRBJ2-7	few
CASSHRGGGVDTQYF	TGTGCCAGCAGCCATCGGGGCGGGGGGGTTGATACGCAGTATTTT	TRBD2	TRBV7-2	TRBJ2-3	few
CASSDSSQGQHEQFF	TGTGCCAGCAGTGATTCCAGCCAGGGACAACATGAGCAGTTCTTC	.	TRBV2	TRBJ2-1	.
CASTQDAGLAGFNEQFF	TGTGCCAGCACCCAAGACGCGGGACTAGCGGGGTTCAATGAGCAGTTCTTC	TRBD2	TRBV7-8	TRBJ2-1	.
CASTGTGVMVDTQYF	TGTGCCAGTACCGGGACAGGGGTTATGGTCGATACGCAGTATTTT	TRBD1	TRBV7-9	TRBJ2-3	.
CATLGNRGLYEQYF	TGTGCCACCCTGGGGAACAGGGGGCTCTACGAGCAGTACTTC	TRBD1	TRBV6-1	TRBJ2-7	.
CASSYDGTGFTDTQYF	TGTGCCAGCAGTTACGATGGGACAGGGTTTACAGATACGCAGTATTTT	TRBD1	TRBV6-5	TRBJ2-3	.
CSGAGLISGNTIYF	TGCAGCGGAGCGGGACTCATCTCTGGAAACACCATATATTTT	.	TRBV29-1	TRBJ1-3	.
CATSTREAGNTDTQYF	TGTGCCACCAGCACGCGAGAGGCGGGGAACACAGATACGCAGTATTTT	.	TRBV15	TRBJ2-3	.
CASTGVLGYEQYF	TGTGCCAGTACAGGAGTCCTGGGGTACGAGCAGTACTTC	.	TRBV2	TRBJ2-7	.
CASSHPVSSYNEQFF	TGTGCCAGCAGTCACCCAGTGAGCTCCTACAATGAGCAGTTCTTC	.	TRBV6-2/TRBV6-3	TRBJ2-1	.
CASSLIRLTSGGGDEQFF	TGCGCCAGCAGCTTAATTCGTTTGACTAGCGGGGGGGGTGATGAGCAGTTCTTC	TRBD2	TRBV5-1	TRBJ2-1	.
CASSPGGSQPQHF	TGTGCCAGCAGCCCCGGGGGTAGTCAGCCCCAGCATTTT	.	TRBV7-9	TRBJ1-5	.
CASSLAGDYEQYF	TGTGCCAGCAGCTTAGCCGGGGACTACGAGCAGTACTTC	.	TRBV7-6	TRBJ2-7	once
CASSFRGETYEQYF	TGCGCCAGCAGCTTCAGGGGCGAAACCTACGAGCAGTACTTC	.	TRBV5-1	TRBJ2-7	many
CASSLPGSAEAFF	TGTGCCAGCAGCTTACCTGGCTCGGCTGAAGCTTTCTTT	.	TRBV7-9	TRBJ1-1	.
CASSWTGGNTEAFF	TGTGCCAGCAGTTGGACAGGGGGGAACACTGAAGCTTTCTTT	TRBD1	TRBV6-5	TRBJ1-1	.
CASRTEYNTGELFF	TGTGCCAGTAGGACAGAATATAACACCGGGGAGCTGTTTTTT	.	TRBV12-3/TRBV12-4	TRBJ2-2	.
CAGRSGSYEQYF	TGTGCCGGAAGATCCGGCTCCTACGAGCAGTACTTC	.	TRBV2	TRBJ2-7	.
CASRTRGLKDTIYF	TGTGCCAGCAGAACCAGGGGGCTTAAAGACACCATATATTTT	TRBD1	TRBV2	TRBJ1-3	.
CASSPTGGTDTQYF	TGTGCCAGCAGTCCAACAGGGGGAACAGATACGCAGTATTTT	TRBD1	TRBV6-5	TRBJ2-3	many
CSARVGLAGSSSYEQYF	TGCAGTGCTAGAGTAGGTCTAGCGGGGTCCAGCTCCTACGAGCAGTACTTC	TRBD2	TRBV20-1	TRBJ2-7	many
CASSQDRRYQETQYF	TGTGCCAGCAGCCAAGACAGAAGGTACCAAGAGACCCAGTACTTC	.	TRBV11-1	TRBJ2-5	.
CSASSSLRPRGGYTF	TGCAGTGCTAGCAGCAGTTTAAGGCCAAGAGGAGGCTACACCTTC	.	TRBV20-1	TRBJ1-2	.
CASSQDPGTSGYSYNEQFF	TGTGCCAGCAGCCAAGATCCAGGGACTAGCGGCTACTCCTACAATGAGCAGTTCTTC	TRBD2	TRBV4-2	TRBJ2-1	few
CASSSEPRVALTF	TGTGCCAGCAGCTCGGAGCCCCGGGTGGCCCTGACTTTC	.	TRBV7-2	TRBJ2-6	.
CASKGTAPSLGYGYTF	TGTGCCAGCAAAGGGACAGCACCATCCCTGGGCTATGGCTACACCTTC	TRBD1	TRBV6-8	TRBJ1-2	once